These 13 T cell receptor beta chains originate from one sample sequenced in a study of T cell responses to AZD1222 COVID-19 vaccine. Measured with immunoSEQ multiplex PCR; TCRdb has only the in-frame clones, and not every one. This sample yields approximately 80,000 clones, of which more than 75% are seen a single time; about 20% belongs to the top ten. Sample: peripheral blood, taken on day 0 of AZD1222 vaccination. The receptor source for this set is an adult in good health.

The rearrangement links TRBV24-1 to TRBJ2-7, with 10 bases aligning to TRBD1. J gave up 3 bases and V 4 bases, and 11 bases lay outside the gene matches. Germline CDR1 KGHDR, CDR2 SFDVKD. The CDR3 runs to 17 residues. DNA of the CDR3: TGTGCCACCAGTGACTCAGTATCGGGACAGGGGTGCTACGAGCAGTACTTC. Translation gives CATSDSVSGQGCYEQYF.

This clone appeared a few times. The chain has TRBV27 and TRBJ2-2; TRBD1 is a possible D gene (6 bases). Trimming left V 0 bases short and J 1 base short, with 15 bases between. There are 18 residues in the CDR3. Germline V gives CDR1 MNHEY, CDR2 SMNVEV (reference sequence). CDR3: CASSLSIWGRGNTGELFF. The CDR3 DNA reads as TGTGCCAGCAGTTTATCGATCTGGGGCAGGGGGAACACCGGGGAGCTGTTTTTT.

V is TRBV20-1 and J is TRBJ1-6; TRBD1 aligns across 11 bases. This CDR3 contains 17 residues. CDR1 and CDR2 from the germline V gene are DFQATT and SNEGSKA (reference sequence). V shed 3 bases, J shed 2 bases, and the junction held 6 bases outside the gene matches. The DNA of the CDR3 is TGCAGTGCTAGTTCAGGACAGGGGGCCACCTATAATTCACCCCTCCACTTT. It yields the protein CSASSGQGATYNSPLHF.

This clone was found many times. The V and J genes are TRBV5-4 and TRBJ1-2; perhaps TRBD1 as D (5 bases). The germline V gene has CDR1 SGHNT and CDR2 YYREEE (reference sequence). There are 14 residues in the CDR3. The V end lost 0 bases, the J end lost 7 bases, and 13 bases lay between the germline ends. The CDR3, as DNA: TGTGCCAGCAGCTTGGCCACTGGGGGTGTTGGCTACACCTTC. Amino acid sequence: CASSLATGGVGYTF.

The CDR3 DNA follows: TGTGCCAGCTCACCACCACGGGGTCTCTACGAGCAGTACTTC. Translated, it gives CASSPPRGLYEQYF. The chain employs TRBV18 and TRBJ2-7, with D perhaps TRBD2 (5 bases). This CDR3 is 14 amino acids long. The ends were cut back, 0 bases at V and 3 bases at J, with 9 bases in the middle. Germline CDR1 KGHSH, CDR2 LQKENI.

A remark on this clone: At the DNA level, this CDR3 is encoded by other sequences in the same sample as well. The chain has TRBV6-6 and TRBJ1-5; D might be TRBD1 (6 bases). CDR1 MNHNY and CDR2 SVGAGI come from the germline V gene (reference sequence). The CDR3 is made up of 16 amino acids. Trimming pared 2 bases from V and 2 bases from J, leaving 13 bases between. Here the CDR3 DNA reads TGTGCCAGCAGTTACGCGGGGGGCGCGGGCAATCAGCCCCAGCATTTT. Translating it yields CASSYAGGAGNQPQHF.

The rearrangement uses TRBV4-1 and TRBJ1-4; D is undetermined. Deletions cut 0 bases from V and 2 bases from J, with 10 bases between. The CDR3 runs to 16 residues. Germline V gives CDR1 MGHRA, CDR2 YSYEKL. The CDR3 region has the DNA TGCGCCAGCAGCCAAGACGTATCTGGGACTAATGAAAAACTGTTTTTT. Translated: CASSQDVSGTNEKLFF.

The DNA of the CDR3 is TGTGCCACCAGCAGGGCCCGGGGGGGCTACGAGCAGTACTTC. Translated: CATSRARGGYEQYF. The rearrangement joins TRBV15 to TRBJ2-7, with 8 bases aligning to TRBD2. Germline CDR1 and CDR2: LNHNV and YYDKDF (reference sequence). The trim removed 3 bases at V and 3 bases at J, leaving 4 bases unmatched. The CDR3 consists of 14 residues. The full variable domain, in which reference TRBV15 and TRBJ2-7 provide the parts outside the CDR3, is DAMVIQNPRYQVTQFGKPVTLSCSQTLNHNVMYWYQQKSSQAPKLLFHYYDKDFNNEADTPDNFQSRRPNTSFCFLDIRSPGLGDTAMYLCATSRARGGYEQYFGPGTRLTVT.

Details on this clone: Other DNA variants within this sample encode the same CDR3. The chain employs TRBV18 and TRBJ2-3; 8 nucleotides align to TRBD1. Germline V CDR1 and CDR2: KGHSH, LQKENI. Trimming at V came to 3 bases and at J to 2 bases, leaving 4 bases not matched to a gene. The CDR3 runs 15 residues. The CDR3 here is CASSPRTGLTDTQYF. In DNA, the CDR3 is TGTGCCAGCTCACCCCGGACAGGGCTCACAGATACGCAGTATTTT.

This clone was recorded once. The rearrangement links TRBV14 to TRBJ1-5; D may be TRBD1 (6 bases). CDR3 size: 13 residues. With 5 bases removed from V and 4 bases from J, the gap between germline ends came to 9 bases. Germline V lookup: CDR1 SGHDN, CDR2 FVKESK. The DNA of the CDR3 is TGTGCCAGCAGCGTTACAGGGAATCAGCCCCAGCATTTT. This gives the protein CASSVTGNQPQHF.

The CDR3 nucleotides read TGTGCCAGCTCGGGACATCCCAAAAACATTCAGTACTTC. This sequence encodes CASSGHPKNIQYF. V and J are TRBV6-5 and TRBJ2-4; a weak D match, TRBD1 (6 bases). V lost 8 bases and J 2 bases, leaving 10 bases between the germline ends. The CDR3 runs 13 residues. The germline CDR1 and CDR2 sequences are MNHEY and SVGAGI.

V usage is TRBV6-5 and J usage is TRBJ2-3, with D maybe TRBD2 (6 bases). The CDR3 has 13 amino acids. Germline-derived CDR1 and CDR2 are MNHEY and SVGAGI. Trimming left V 7 bases short and J 5 bases short, with 13 bases between. CDR3 sequence (DNA): TGTGCCAGCAAAACCGGGGGACGAGATACGCAGTATTTT. This gives the protein CASKTGGRDTQYF.

Points on this clone: No DNA is shown, since the ends of the CDR3 on it are uncertain; the CDR3 is the one TCRdb lists. The gene calls are TRBV7-3 and TRBJ2-3; the D call in the table, TRBD2, was not verified against the DNA. The germline V gene has CDR1 SGHTA and CDR2 FQGTGA. The CDR3 extends over 22 residues, inclusive of both ends. CDR3 protein: CASSAKVSVPAALAIGTDTQYF.